This TCR beta chain was identified in a study of OX40 agonist ivuxolimab in advanced cancers. At the level of the study: Intravenous ivuxolimab at 0.01 to 10 mg/kg was given to patients every 2 weeks. Those enrolled were 80% to 85% male, with a mean age of approximately 60 years and ages from about 20 to 80.

This table comes from immunoSEQ multiplex PCR, and its TCRdb copy is limited to in-frame clones, with some not included. The profile shows 75,000 to 80,000 clones, approximately 81% of them singletons. Study outcomes and limitations: CD8+ T cells averaged more expanded clones than CD4+.

As for this clone: Its antigen is unidentified.

The germline V gene encodes CDR1 SGHTA and CDR2 FQGNSA. The length of the CDR3 is 16 residues. The V end lost 1 base, the J end lost 0 bases, and 12 bases lay between the germline ends. This specimen consisted of CD4+ or CD8+ T cells sorted from blood, obtained in a trial of the OX40 agonist ivuxolimab. The receptor was isolated from an adult with an advanced solid tumor such as melanoma, head and neck, liver or kidney cancer. The rearrangement uses TRBV7-2 and TRBJ1-1; unclear D gene. The CDR3 region has the DNA TGTGCCAGCAGCTTAGATCGGACGGGTATGAACACTGAAGCTTTCTTT. Residues: CASSLDRTGMNTEAFF.